These 28 T cell receptor beta chains originate from one sample sequenced in a study of blood T cell repertoires in COVID-19. TCRdb's copy holds only in-frame clones and misses some; the assay was immunoSEQ multiplex PCR. The table shows 100,000 or so clones, with about 80% occurring only once. Sequencing input: peripheral blood. These receptors originate from a man aged 65-85 years with active or convalescent COVID-19.

This rearrangement joins TRBV18 to TRBJ2-5; weak D call: TRBD2 (5 bases). From germline, CDR1 is KGHSH and CDR2 LQKENI. V shed 4 bases and J shed 2 bases, with 8 bases lying between them. The CDR3 covers 13 residues. The CDR3 region has the DNA TGTGCCAGCTCACTTCGGGGACAAGAGACCCAGTACTTC. Protein product: CASSLRGQETQYF.

This chain uses TRBV12-3 or TRBV12-4 with TRBJ2-7; D not resolved. Deletions cut 5 bases from V and 3 bases from J, with 11 bases between. The CDR3 has 13 residues. The CDR3 loop reads CASSPDWVYEQYF. The DNA of the CDR3 is TGTGCCAGCAGTCCCGACTGGGTCTACGAGCAGTACTTC.

The gene calls are TRBV6-5 and TRBJ1-4; 8 nucleotides match TRBD1. Trimming took 6 bases from V and 8 from J; bases not matched to a gene: 5. This CDR3 contains 13 residues. Germline V gene data show CDR1 as MNHEY and CDR2 as SVGAGI. Here the CDR3 DNA reads TGTGCCAGCAGGAGACAGGGGTTCGAAAAACTGTTTTTT. It translates to CASRRQGFEKLFF.

This chain connects TRBV5-1 to TRBJ2-3; 11 bases are a match to TRBD1. The CDR3 covers 15 residues. Germline V gene data show CDR1 as SGHRS and CDR2 as YFSETQ. The V and J ends lost 4 bases and 6 bases, in that order; junction bases with no gene match: 7. As DNA, the CDR3 is TGCGCCAGCAGCCCGGGACAGGGGGTACGGGATACGCAGTATTTT. This sequence encodes CASSPGQGVRDTQYF.

The J gene is TRBJ2-1, the V gene TRBV4-1; TRBD1 agrees at 7 bases. The J segment lost 3 bases and the V segment lost 3 bases, leaving 8 bases of the junction unmatched. From germline, CDR1 is MGHRA and CDR2 YSYEKL. This CDR3 spans 16 amino acids. CDR3: CASSHSRDSLYNEQFF. CDR3 coding DNA: TGCGCCAGCAGCCACTCCCGGGACAGCCTCTACAATGAGCAGTTCTTC.

J is TRBJ1-1 and V is TRBV6-6; D unclear. V lost 5 bases to trimming and J lost 6 bases, with 10 bases between them. Germline values: CDR1 MNHNY, CDR2 SVGAGI (reference sequence). The CDR3 consists of 12 residues. CDR3 sequence reads: CASSPPGPEAFF. As DNA, the CDR3 is TGTGCCAGCAGTCCACCAGGCCCTGAAGCTTTCTTT.

Only a few counts were recorded for this clone. The chain couples TRBV19 to TRBJ1-4, with a weak D call TRBD1 (5 bases). Germline V lookup: CDR1 LNHDA, CDR2 SQIVND (reference sequence). The V end was cut by 7 bases, the J end by 5 bases, with 14 bases between. The CDR3 runs to 14 residues. The CDR3, as DNA: TGTGCCAGTACCCCCAGGAGGGGCAATGAAAAACTGTTTTTT. Amino acids: CASTPRRGNEKLFF.

This rearrangement joins TRBV11-3 to TRBJ2-7, with unresolved D. This CDR3 contains 14 residues. V was trimmed by 0 bases and J by 4 bases, leaving 10 bases between them. Germline V gene sequence: CDR1 SGHNT, CDR2 YENEEA. CDR3: CASSLDGAQYEQYF. The CDR3 DNA is TGTGCCAGCAGCTTAGATGGAGCGCAGTACGAGCAGTACTTC.

The chain uses TRBV5-6 and TRBJ1-3; TRBD1 matches 7 bases. CDR1 and CDR2 from the germline V gene are SGHDT and YYEEEE. CDR3 length: 17 residues. Trimming cost V 6 bases and J 0 bases; bases outside gene matches: 12. CDR3 DNA: TGTGCCAGCAATTCCGCCTTCGACAGGGCCTCTGGAAACACCATATATTTT. Its translation is CASNSAFDRASGNTIYF.

The genes are TRBV5-6 and TRBJ1-6; 11 nucleotides align to TRBD1. With 4 bases clipped from V and 0 bases from J, the junction kept 6 bases outside the gene matches. Germline CDR1 and CDR2: SGHDT and YYEEEE. The CDR3 length is 18 residues. CDR3 sequence (DNA): TGTGCCAGCAGCCCCCGGGACAGGGGGTTCTCCTATAATTCACCCCTCCACTTT. It specifies CASSPRDRGFSYNSPLHF.

This chain links TRBV5-1 with TRBJ2-7; D might be TRBD2 (6 bases). The CDR3 sequence is 15 residues long. V gave up 7 bases and J gave up 4 bases, with 21 bases separating them. Per the germline V gene, CDR1 is SGHRS and CDR2 is YFSETQ. The CDR3 DNA reads as TGCGCCAGCGGTTATCCTGGGGGGAAACTTTACGAGCAGTACTTC. Translation: CASGYPGGKLYEQYF.

CDR3 amino acids: CASNRGGGTEAFF. CDR3 bases: TGTGCCAGCAACAGGGGGGGTGGCACTGAAGCTTTCTTT. V is TRBV6-5 and J is TRBJ1-1; 8 bases are shared with TRBD1. This CDR3 has 13 residues. V lost 7 bases, J lost 4 bases, and 5 bases stayed unmatched. CDR1 MNHEY and CDR2 SVGAGI come from the germline V gene.

This chain uses TRBV29-1 with TRBJ2-7; tentatively, D is TRBD2 (6 bases). The ends were cut back, 3 bases at V and 1 base at J, with 10 bases in the middle. Germline CDR1 and CDR2: SQVTM and ANQGSEA. The CDR3 extends over 13 amino acids. The CDR3 DNA sequence: TGCAGCGTTGAGGGAGGAGGGTCCTACGAGCAGTACTTC. Its translation: CSVEGGGSYEQYF.

The chain joins TRBV20-1 to TRBJ1-3; D is ambiguous. The V and J ends lost 3 bases and 4 bases respectively, with 4 bases between them. The CDR3 extends over 11 amino acids. Germline CDR1 reads DFQATT; CDR2 reads SNEGSKA (reference sequence). The CDR3, as DNA: TGCAGTGCTAGGACAGGAAACACCATATATTTT. It translates to CSARTGNTIYF.

This sequence joins TRBV10-2 and TRBJ1-2; 7 nucleotides agree with TRBD1. The CDR3 is made up of 13 amino acids. The germline CDR1 and CDR2 sequences are WSHSY and SAAADI. V lost 6 bases to trimming and J lost 5 bases; unmatched junction nucleotides: 6. In DNA form, the CDR3 reads TGCGCCAGCAGCCCACAGGGGACATATGGCTACACCTTC. This sequence encodes CASSPQGTYGYTF.

The chain carries TRBV3-1 (or the pseudogene TRBV3-2) and TRBJ1-2; 9 nucleotides align to TRBD1. CDR3 length: 13 amino acids. Trimming removed 6 bases from V and 6 bases from J; junction bases left unmatched: 5. Germline-derived CDR1 and CDR2 are LGHDT and YNNKEL (reference sequence). The CDR3 region has the DNA TGTGCCAGCAGTGCGGACAGGGGAAATGGCTACACCTTC. This codes for CASSADRGNGYTF.

The genes are TRBV7-3 and TRBJ2-1; 8 nucleotides line up with TRBD2. Germline V lookup: CDR1 SGHTA, CDR2 FQGTGA. This CDR3 region has 15 residues. V was pared by 1 base and J by 5 bases, with 4 bases of the junction left unmatched. CDR3 in DNA: TGTGCCAGCAGCTTAAACGCGGGAGGTCACAATGAGCAGTTCTTC. It encodes CASSLNAGGHNEQFF.

The chain joins TRBV13 to TRBJ2-7, with 9 nucleotides matching TRBD1. The J segment lost 5 bases and the V segment lost 6 bases, leaving 5 bases of the junction unmatched. CDR3 size: 13 residues. Germline V gene sequence: CDR1 PRHDT, CDR2 FYEKMQ (reference sequence). The CDR3 nucleotides read TGTGCCAGCAGGAGGGACAGGGCGCACGAGCAGTACTTC. Its protein is CASRRDRAHEQYF.

The chain's CDR3 is CASSQDATAYEQYF. CDR3 nucleotide sequence: TGCGCCAGCAGCCAAGACGCTACAGCCTACGAGCAGTACTTC. The chain is built from TRBV4-3 and TRBJ2-7; D gene ambiguous. This CDR3 has 14 amino acids. Germline CDR1 and CDR2: LGHNA and YSLEER. Trimming stripped 0 bases from V and 2 bases from J, with 8 bases between.

The DNA for the CDR3 is TGTGCCAGCGTCTCGGAGCGGGAGGGCCTCCATGAGCAGTTCTTC. Translation: CASVSEREGLHEQFF. V and J are TRBV11-2 and TRBJ2-1, with 10 bases identical to TRBD2. V shed 8 bases and J 8 bases; nucleotides not matched to a gene: 12. CDR3 size: 15 residues. Germline-derived CDR1 and CDR2 are SGHAT and FQNNGV.

The V call is TRBV6-6, the J call TRBJ1-2; 10 bases map to TRBD1. Germline V gene sequence: CDR1 MNHNY, CDR2 SVGAGI (reference sequence). V was pared by 7 bases and J by 0 bases, with 2 bases of the junction left unmatched. The CDR3 length is 14 residues. This CDR3 is CASTGTGANYGYTF. The CDR3 region has the DNA TGTGCCAGCACGGGGACAGGGGCTAACTATGGCTACACCTTC.

The chain combines TRBV6-5 with TRBJ1-5, with 11 nucleotides matching TRBD1. The CDR3 contains 14 residues. After removal of 5 bases from V and 6 bases from J, the junction contained 3 bases not matched to a gene. Germline loops: CDR1 MNHEY, CDR2 SVGAGI. The CDR3: CASSRTGGGQPQHF. The CDR3 DNA reads TGTGCCAGCAGTCGGACAGGGGGCGGTCAGCCCCAGCATTTT.

This clone has only one observation. This chain joins TRBV6-5 and TRBJ1-6, with TRBD1 as a possible D gene (6 bases). CDR1 MNHEY and CDR2 SVGAGI come from the germline V gene. V was shortened by 6 bases and J by 7 bases, with 10 bases between the two germline ends. This CDR3 has 13 amino acids. This chain's CDR3 is CASSWTVNSPLHF. The CDR3 nucleotides are TGTGCCAGCAGCTGGACAGTAAATTCACCCCTCCACTTT.

This chain links TRBV5-4 with TRBJ1-1; unclear D gene. Trimming removed 0 bases from V and 1 base from J, with 7 bases in between. The CDR3 has 14 amino acids. The germline V gene encodes CDR1 SGHNT and CDR2 YYREEE (reference sequence). CDR3 sequence: CASSLVGQNTEAFF. DNA of the CDR3: TGTGCCAGCAGCTTGGTTGGGCAGAACACTGAAGCTTTCTTT.

A single count supports this clone. The rearrangement uses TRBV4-1 and TRBJ1-2; possibly TRBD1 for D (6 bases). The V end lost 2 bases, the J end lost 1 base, and 14 bases lay between the germline ends. The CDR3 covers 16 residues. CDR1 MGHRA and CDR2 YSYEKL come from the germline V gene. The CDR3 coding sequence is TGCGCCAGCAGCCAAACCAGGACAGACCTTAACTATGGCTACACCTTC. This sequence encodes CASSQTRTDLNYGYTF.

The chain uses TRBV28 and TRBJ1-1; TRBD1 matches 7 bases. Unmatched junction bases numbered 5, after V lost 6 bases and J lost 4 bases. Per the germline V gene, CDR1 is MDHEN and CDR2 is SYDVKM. The CDR3 runs 13 residues. CDR3 region: CASSKGGVTEAFF. CDR3 nucleotides: TGTGCCAGCAGCAAAGGGGGCGTCACTGAAGCTTTCTTT.

This chain links TRBV2 with TRBJ2-2, with D possibly being TRBD2 (6 bases). The germline V and J ends were trimmed by 1 base and 7 bases, with 10 bases remaining between them. The V gene's germline CDR1 is SNHLY and CDR2 FYNNEI. The CDR3 runs 14 residues. The CDR3 sequence: CASSEGAGYGELFF. The CDR3 DNA reads TGTGCCAGCAGTGAAGGAGCGGGCTACGGGGAGCTGTTTTTT.

This chain links TRBV24-1 with TRBJ2-1, with TRBD2 matching over 9 bases. The germline gives CDR1 KGHDR, CDR2 SFDVKD. The ends lost 1 base at V and 5 bases at J; junction bases unmatched: 8. The CDR3 length is 17 residues. DNA for the CDR3: TGTGCCACCAGTGATTTTAATGGACTAGCGAAGAACAATGAGCAGTTCTTC. Protein sequence: CATSDFNGLAKNNEQFF.